The T cell receptor beta chain described here comes from a study of blood T cell repertoires in COVID-19. Study-level information: The analysed material was cDNA or gDNA that came from T cells, B-cell-depleted T cells, or PBMCs.

Participants were aged 18 to 89 years, lived in over 20 US areas, and enrolled virtually. Profiling relied on immunoSEQ multiplex PCR, and the TCRdb table lists in-frame clones only, not all of them. In the table there are over 200,000 clones, about 90% of which are singletons. This receptor was obtained from a young woman who had been exposed to COVID-19. Input material: PBMCs or T cells enriched from blood (not recorded which).

The CDR3 reads CASSQGAGYDTQYF. DNA of the CDR3: TGCGCCAGCAGCCAGGGGGCGGGATACGATACGCAGTATTTT. The chain employs TRBV5-1 and TRBJ2-3; TRBD1 aligns across 8 bases. The CDR3 is 14 residues long. V shed 4 bases, J shed 6 bases, and the junction held 7 bases outside the gene matches. Germline V gives CDR1 SGHRS, CDR2 YFSETQ.